This T cell receptor (beta chain) was found in a study of blood T cell repertoires in COVID-19. CDR1 is LGHDT, CDR2 YNNKEL, per germline (reference sequence). This CDR3 comprises 15 residues. V lost 0 bases and J lost 4, with 12 bases in between. Assay: immunoSEQ multiplex PCR; the TCRdb copy retains only in-frame clones and omits some. This sample has under 200,000 clones, with roughly 82% found just once. Recruits, aged about 18 to 95 years, lived in some 25 US areas. Cohorts were assigned according to the clinical history that participants reported. The genes are TRBV3-1 (or the pseudogene TRBV3-2) and TRBJ2-5; TRBD2 might be the D (5 bases). The TCR comes from a woman aged 60-75 years with acute COVID-19. The sample taken for sequencing was PBMCs or T cells enriched from blood (not recorded which). CDR3 nucleotide sequence: TGTGCCAGCAGCCAAGATACAGAACGGGGAGAGACCCAGTACTTC. Protein product: CASSQDTERGETQYF.